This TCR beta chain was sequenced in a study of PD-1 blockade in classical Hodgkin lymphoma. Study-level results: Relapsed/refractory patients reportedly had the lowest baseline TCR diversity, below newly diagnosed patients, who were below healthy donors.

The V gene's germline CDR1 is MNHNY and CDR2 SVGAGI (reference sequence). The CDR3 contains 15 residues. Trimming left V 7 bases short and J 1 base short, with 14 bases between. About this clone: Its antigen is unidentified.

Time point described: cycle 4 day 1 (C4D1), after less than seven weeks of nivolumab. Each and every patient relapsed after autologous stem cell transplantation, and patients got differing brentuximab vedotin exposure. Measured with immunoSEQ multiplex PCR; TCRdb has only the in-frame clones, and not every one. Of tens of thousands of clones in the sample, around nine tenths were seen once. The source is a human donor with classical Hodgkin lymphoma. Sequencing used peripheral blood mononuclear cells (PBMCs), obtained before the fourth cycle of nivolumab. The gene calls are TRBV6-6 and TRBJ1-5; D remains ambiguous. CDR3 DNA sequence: TGTGCCAGCAACCCGGACTTAGGGAGCAATCAGCCCCAGCATTTT. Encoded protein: CASNPDLGSNQPQHF.